The 5 T cell receptor beta chains below were found in one sample sequenced in a study of neurological immune-mediated disorders. TCRdb used MiXCR to reprocess the 5' RACE reads, holding one entry per CDR3 protein. Of about 60,000 distinct CDR3 sequences listed, over 4% are singletons. The specimen was PBMCs. The receptors derive from a man aged 50 to 60 with multiple sclerosis.

A note on this clonotype: This could be a read error, since a much larger clone is one nucleotide away. The chain recombines TRBV20-1 with TRBJ2-3; TRBD2 matches at 8 bases. Germline CDR1 DFQATT, CDR2 SNEGSKA (reference sequence). This CDR3 region has 15 residues. Germline trimming cut 5 bases from V and 2 bases from J; bases unmatched to any gene: 9. CDR3: CSALNSGIITDTQYF. CDR3 in DNA: TGCAGTGCTCTGAATAGCGGGATAATCACAGATACGCAGTATTTT.

This clonotype has a handful of counts. The chain recombines TRBV5-1 with TRBJ2-7, with D tentatively TRBD1 (5 bases). The CDR3 runs to 12 residues. Trimming pared 4 bases from V and 4 bases from J, leaving 9 bases between. Per germline, CDR1 SGHRS and CDR2 YFSETQ. This CDR3 reads CASSLNRYEQYF. As DNA, the CDR3 is TGCGCCAGCAGCCTTAACAGGTACGAGCAGTACTTC.

At least ten counts were recorded for this clonotype. The rearrangement uses TRBV24-1 and TRBJ1-2; maybe TRBD1 (5 bases). V lost 4 bases and J 9 bases, leaving 20 bases between the germline ends. CDR3 length: 15 residues. CDR1 KGHDR and CDR2 SFDVKD come from the germline V gene. In DNA form, the CDR3 reads TGTGCCACCAGTGACTCTCCGGACTCCTCGGACAGCTACACCTTC. Its translation is CATSDSPDSSDSYTF.

There are many counts of this clonotype. V usage is TRBV20-1 and J usage is TRBJ2-5; possible D gene TRBD2, 6 bases. The CDR3 consists of 14 residues. Trimming removed 3 bases at V and 5 bases at J, with 16 bases between. Germline V gene sequence: CDR1 DFQATT, CDR2 SNEGSKA (reference sequence). The DNA for the CDR3 is TGCAGTGCTAGGGGCGGGCTAGCGATGGAGACCCAGTACTTC. Its protein is CSARGGLAMETQYF.

At least ten counts were recorded for this clonotype. The chain joins TRBV7-9 to TRBJ2-7; D could derive from TRBD1 or TRBD2 (5 bases each). V shed 5 bases and J shed 5 bases, with 19 bases lying between them. This CDR3 is 15 amino acids long. CDR1 and CDR2 from the germline V gene are SEHNR and FQNEAQ (reference sequence). This CDR3 is CASSPEGSPRNEQYF. In nucleotides, the CDR3 is TGTGCCAGCAGCCCAGAGGGGAGCCCCCGAAACGAGCAGTACTTC.